The 5 T cell receptor beta chains given below trace back to one sample, sequenced in a study of blood T cell repertoires in COVID-19. Clones were sequenced by immunoSEQ multiplex PCR, and TCRdb holds only the in-frame ones, with some missing. Of a few hundred thousand clones listed, 65% to 85% were seen once; the top ten hold over 10%. Sequenced: peripheral blood. These receptors were taken from a human donor in a cohort sampled during active COVID-19.

This clone has only a few counts. This chain connects TRBV9 to TRBJ1-6; perhaps TRBD1 as D (6 bases). CDR3 length: 13 residues. Germline CDR1 and CDR2: SGDLS and YYNGEE. Trimming removed 4 bases at V and 13 bases at J, with 15 bases between. CDR3 sequence: CASSSGQLEPLHF. The CDR3 DNA reads as TGTGCCAGCAGCTCCGGACAGCTGGAGCCCCTCCACTTT. Full variable domain (rest looked up from reference TRBV9 and TRBJ1-6): DSGVTQTPKHLITATGQRVTLRCSPRSGDLSVYWYQQSLDQGLQFLIQYYNGEERAKGNILERFSAQQFPDLHSELNLSSLELGDSALYFCASSSGQLEPLHFGNGTRLTVT.

The chain is built from TRBV28 and TRBJ1-6; D is unresolved. CDR3 length: 13 amino acids. Trimming stripped 8 bases from V and 10 bases from J, with 15 bases between. Germline V lookup: CDR1 MDHEN, CDR2 SYDVKM. The CDR3 is CASRSGIQSPLHF. Written as DNA, the CDR3 is TGTGCCAGCCGCTCGGGGATTCAGTCACCCCTCCACTTT.

The chain is built from TRBV2 and TRBJ2-7; 7 nucleotides agree with TRBD1. Germline V gene data show CDR1 as SNHLY and CDR2 as FYNNEI. V shed 5 bases, J shed 3 bases, and the junction held 7 bases outside the gene matches. This CDR3 contains 14 residues. The CDR3: CASSRGQSVYEQYF. DNA for the CDR3: TGTGCCAGCAGTAGGGGACAGAGTGTCTACGAGCAGTACTTC.

The chain recombines TRBV9 with TRBJ1-1; TRBD1 is a possible D gene (5 bases). V was clipped by 0 bases and J by 1 base, with 7 bases between them. This CDR3 is built from 14 residues. Germline V lookup: CDR1 SGDLS, CDR2 YYNGEE. Written as DNA, the CDR3 is TGTGCCAGCAGCGTAGCCAGGGAGAACACTGAAGCTTTCTTT. This translates into CASSVARENTEAFF. Looking up the rest from reference TRBV9 and TRBJ1-1 gives the full variable domain: DSGVTQTPKHLITATGQRVTLRCSPRSGDLSVYWYQQSLDQGLQFLIQYYNGEERAKGNILERFSAQQFPDLHSELNLSSLELGDSALYFCASSVARENTEAFFGQGTRLTVV.

This clone was observed a single time. The gene calls are TRBV30 and TRBJ2-7; 11 nucleotides match TRBD2. Trimming at V came to 2 bases and at J to 7 bases, leaving 7 bases not matched to a gene. The CDR3 has 14 residues. CDR1 and CDR2 (germline): GTSNPN, SVGIG (reference sequence). This CDR3 reads CAWSSLAGAREQYF. CDR3 bases: TGTGCCTGGAGTTCACTAGCGGGGGCCAGGGAGCAGTACTTC.